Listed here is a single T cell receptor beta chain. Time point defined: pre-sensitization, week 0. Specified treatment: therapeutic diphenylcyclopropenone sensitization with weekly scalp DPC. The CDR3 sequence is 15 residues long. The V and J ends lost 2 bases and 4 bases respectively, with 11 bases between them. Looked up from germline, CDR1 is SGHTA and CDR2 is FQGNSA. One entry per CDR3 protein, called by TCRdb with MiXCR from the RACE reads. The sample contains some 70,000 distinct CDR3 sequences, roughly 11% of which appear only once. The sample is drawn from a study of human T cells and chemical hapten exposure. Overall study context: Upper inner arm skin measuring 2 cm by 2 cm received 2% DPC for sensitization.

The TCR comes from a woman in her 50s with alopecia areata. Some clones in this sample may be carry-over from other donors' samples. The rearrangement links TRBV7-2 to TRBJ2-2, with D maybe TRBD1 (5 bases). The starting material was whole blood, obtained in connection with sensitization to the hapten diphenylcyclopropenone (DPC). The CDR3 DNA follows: TGTGCCAGCAGCTTACGTACCCAGGGCACCGGGGAGCTGTTTTTT. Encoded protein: CASSLRTQGTGELFF. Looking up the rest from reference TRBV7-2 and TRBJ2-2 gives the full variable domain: GAGVSQSPSNKVTEKGKDVELRCDPISGHTALYWYRQSLGQGLEFLIYFQGNSAPDKSGLPSDRFSAERTGGSVSTLTIQRTQQEDSAVYLCASSLRTQGTGELFFGEGSRLTVL.